Below are 22 T cell receptor beta chains sequenced from a single sample in a study of vaccination and CD4 T cells after COVID-19. These receptors' targets are unknown. Treatment meaning: approximately 10-day PBMC culture with coronavirus spike peptide pools or control peptides (ViraFEST assay). The assay that was used to sequence DNA from cultured CD4+ T cells was the Oncomine TCR Beta short-read assay. One entry per CDR3 protein, called by TCRdb with MiXCR from the PCR reads. The sample comprises roughly 15,000 distinct CDR3 sequences, 70% to 80% of which are singletons, and about 15% rests with the top ten. Material: CD4+ T cells from blood, cultured in vitro. Source of these receptors: a human donor who had recovered from COVID-19.

This clonotype is a singleton in its sample. The chain carries TRBV6-1 and TRBJ1-6; D unclear. The germline gives CDR1 MNHNS, CDR2 SASEGT. The CDR3 length is 17 residues. Trimming removed 0 bases at V and 8 bases at J, with 17 bases between. The CDR3 DNA sequence: TGTGCCAGCAGTGAAGCGTTATCGGCGGCGATCCATTCACCCCTCCACTTT. It yields the protein CASSEALSAAIHSPLHF.

V gene TRBV7-9 combines with J gene TRBJ1-4, with 9 bases fitting TRBD1. J was trimmed by 0 bases and V by 1 base; bases with no gene match: 0. The CDR3 runs 16 residues. In germline, CDR1 is SEHNR, CDR2 FQNEAQ (reference sequence). The CDR3 DNA follows: TGTGCCAGCAGCTTAGGGGACAGGGCAACTAATGAAAAACTGTTTTTT. It specifies CASSLGDRATNEKLFF. The full variable domain, with the rest looked up from reference TRBV7-9 and TRBJ1-4, is DTGVSQNPRHKITKRGQNVTFRCDPISEHNRLYWYRQTLGQGPEFLTYFQNEAQLEKSRLLSDRFSAERPKGSFSTLEIQRTEQGDSAMYLCASSLGDRATNEKLFFGSGTQLSVL.

V is TRBV7-9 and J is TRBJ1-2; the D gene is possibly TRBD1 (6 bases). The germline CDR1 and CDR2 sequences are SEHNR and FQNEAQ (reference sequence). V shed 0 bases and J shed 4 bases, with 12 bases lying between them. The CDR3 has 15 amino acids. CDR3 residues: CASSLAVRGRYGYTF. The CDR3 DNA follows: TGTGCCAGCAGCTTAGCTGTTCGGGGGCGCTATGGCTACACCTTC.

This sequence joins TRBV30 and TRBJ1-5; TRBD1 aligns across 11 bases. The V segment lost 5 bases and the J segment 3 bases; nucleotides outside the gene matches: 3. The CDR3 covers 14 residues. CDR1 is GTSNPN and CDR2 is SVGIG in the germline V gene (reference sequence). The DNA for the CDR3 is TGTGCCTGGCGGACAGGGGGCACCAATCAGCCCCAGCATTTT. Translating it yields CAWRTGGTNQPQHF.

The gene calls are TRBV19 and TRBJ2-3; 10 positions match TRBD2. The J segment lost 2 bases and the V segment lost 5 bases, leaving 7 bases of the junction unmatched. Germline CDR1 LNHDA, CDR2 SQIVND (reference sequence). The CDR3 has 16 amino acids. CDR3 coding DNA: TGTGCCAGTAGTCGGGGGGGACTAGCGATCACAGATACGCAGTATTTT. Residues: CASSRGGLAITDTQYF. The variable domain in full, with the rest retrieved from reference TRBV19 and TRBJ2-3, is DGGITQSPKYLFRKEGQNVTLSCEQNLNHDAMYWYRQDPGQGLRLIYYSQIVNDFQKGDIAEGYSVSREKKESFPLTVTSAQKNPTAFYLCASSRGGLAITDTQYFGPGTRLTVL.

V and J are TRBV7-2 and TRBJ2-1, with 14 bases identical to TRBD2. Looked up from germline, CDR1 is SGHTA and CDR2 is FQGNSA. This CDR3 contains 19 residues. V dropped 5 bases and J dropped 0; count of bases not matched to a gene: 9. The CDR3 DNA reads TGTGCCAGCAGCCCTAAAGGGACTAGCGGGAGTACCTCCTACAATGAGCAGTTCTTC. Amino acid sequence: CASSPKGTSGSTSYNEQFF.

V is TRBV19 and J is TRBJ2-7; 9 positions match TRBD1. V gave up 10 bases and J gave up 2 bases; unmatched junction bases: 3. This CDR3 comprises 12 residues. CDR1 is LNHDA, CDR2 SQIVND, per germline (reference sequence). CDR3 bases: TGTGCCACGGGACAGGGCGCCTACGAGCAGTACTTC. As protein: CATGQGAYEQYF.

In DNA, the CDR3 is TGCGCCAGCAGCAGAGCTTTGGAAGGATCTGAGACCCAGTACTTC. As protein: CASSRALEGSETQYF. This sequence joins TRBV5-1 and TRBJ2-5; D unclear. Trimming removed 4 bases at V and 5 bases at J, with 18 bases between. This CDR3 contains 15 residues. Per the germline V gene, CDR1 is SGHRS and CDR2 is YFSETQ.

A few counts support this clonotype. The V and J genes are TRBV27 and TRBJ1-5; 12 bases line up with TRBD1. Germline-derived CDR1 and CDR2 are MNHEY and SMNVEV (reference sequence). J was trimmed by 6 bases and V by 1 base; bases with no gene match: 4. The CDR3 loop spans 16 amino acids. CDR3 protein: CASSLLGTGGSQPQHF. The CDR3 DNA reads as TGTGCCAGCAGTTTATTGGGGACAGGGGGCTCTCAGCCCCAGCATTTT.

This sequence joins TRBV18 and TRBJ1-2; D is perhaps TRBD1 (5 bases). V was shortened by 6 bases and J by 8 bases, with 19 bases between the two germline ends. Germline V CDR1 and CDR2: KGHSH, LQKENI. CDR3 length: 14 residues. CDR3 protein: CASSRQSGGGGYTF. CDR3 DNA sequence: TGTGCCAGCTCCAGACAGTCCGGCGGAGGGGGCTACACCTTC.

V gene TRBV20-1 combines with J gene TRBJ2-2, with 11 bases aligning to TRBD2. The germline V gene encodes CDR1 DFQATT and CDR2 SNEGSKA (reference sequence). Trimming removed 5 bases from V and 6 bases from J; junction bases left unmatched: 2. This CDR3 is built from 13 residues. The CDR3 loop reads CSAPTSGAGELFF. The CDR3 DNA reads as TGCAGTGCTCCGACTAGCGGGGCCGGGGAGCTGTTTTTT.

The chain couples TRBV11-2 to TRBJ1-1; 7 bases are shared with TRBD1. The CDR3 totals 15 residues. The junction had 6 bases not matched to a gene; V was cut back by 5 bases and J by 0 bases. Germline V lookup: CDR1 SGHAT, CDR2 FQNNGV. Here the CDR3 DNA reads TGTGCCAGCAGCCCCCAACAGGGGATGAACACTGAAGCTTTCTTT. Protein: CASSPQQGMNTEAFF.

The table lists this clonotype with a few counts. V and J are TRBV7-8 and TRBJ1-5; D is undetermined. The CDR3 totals 17 residues. Looked up from germline, CDR1 is SGHVS and CDR2 is FQNEAQ. Trimming took off 0 bases at V and 0 bases at J, with 12 bases between the two ends. The CDR3 DNA reads TGTGCCAGCAGCTTAGCGCCCCGGTCGGCTAGCAATCAGCCCCAGCATTTT. This gives the protein CASSLAPRSASNQPQHF.

The chain is built from TRBV7-8 and TRBJ1-1, with D possibly matching TRBD1 (6 bases). V lost 5 bases and J 0 bases, leaving 16 bases between the germline ends. The CDR3 runs to 16 residues. Germline V lookup: CDR1 SGHVS, CDR2 FQNEAQ. The CDR3 coding sequence is TGTGCCAGCAGCCCGAGGGCGGGGGCGATGAACACTGAAGCTTTCTTT. Translation gives CASSPRAGAMNTEAFF.

The rearrangement links TRBV20-1 to TRBJ2-5; the match to TRBD2 covers 8 bases. Germline CDR1 DFQATT, CDR2 SNEGSKA (reference sequence). The CDR3 is 14 amino acids. The J segment lost 5 bases and the V segment lost 5 bases, leaving 10 bases of the junction unmatched. The chain's CDR3 is CSAHDGGGRETQYF. The CDR3 bases are TGCAGTGCTCACGACGGGGGGGGTAGGGAGACCCAGTACTTC.

The chain uses TRBV27 and TRBJ1-5; D ambiguous. The ends were cut back, 4 bases at V and 6 bases at J, with 28 bases in the middle. CDR3 length: 19 amino acids. Germline CDR1 MNHEY, CDR2 SMNVEV (reference sequence). DNA of the CDR3: TGTGCCAGCAGTTCAAGGATTCCGGGTCGGGGATGGGGTGGTCAGCCCCAGCATTTT. This gives the protein CASSSRIPGRGWGGQPQHF.

The chain employs TRBV20-1 and TRBJ1-6, with D maybe TRBD1 (5 bases). V was shortened by 3 bases and J by 5 bases, with 11 bases between the two germline ends. The germline V gene encodes CDR1 DFQATT and CDR2 SNEGSKA (reference sequence). The CDR3 is made up of 14 amino acids. CDR3 region: CSARRDGDNSPLHF. In DNA, the CDR3 is TGCAGTGCTAGGCGGGACGGGGATAATTCACCCCTCCACTTT.

Sample share makes this clonotype large. The chain links TRBV29-1 to TRBJ1-2; 7 bases are shared with TRBD1. Germline V gene lookup returns CDR1 SQVTM and CDR2 ANQGSEA. This CDR3 has 14 amino acids. The trim removed 0 bases at V and 4 bases at J, leaving 5 bases unmatched. The CDR3 DNA reads as TGCAGCGTTGAAGATCCTAGGGGGCCCTATGGCTACACCTTC. This encodes CSVEDPRGPYGYTF.

CDR3 bases: TGTGCCAGCAGCGGGGGACCAGCTAACTATGGCTACACCTTC. It encodes CASSGGPANYGYTF. This chain connects TRBV11-2 to TRBJ1-2, with TRBD1 as a possible D gene (5 bases). CDR3 length: 14 amino acids. V was pared by 5 bases and J by 0 bases, with 10 bases between. Germline-derived CDR1 and CDR2 are SGHAT and FQNNGV.

The J gene is TRBJ1-5, the V gene TRBV28, with D hard to call. Trimming removed 1 base at V and 9 bases at J, with 10 bases between. Germline CDR1 reads MDHEN; CDR2 reads SYDVKM. CDR3 length: 13 amino acids. CDR3 nucleotide sequence: TGTGCCAGCAGTTTATCGGGAAACCGGCCCCAGCATTTT. It translates to CASSLSGNRPQHF.

The chain employs TRBV19 and TRBJ1-5, with D unresolved. V dropped 2 bases and J dropped 4 bases, with 12 bases sitting between them. CDR1 and CDR2 (germline): LNHDA, SQIVND (reference sequence). The CDR3 is 15 residues long. The CDR3 loop reads CASSIHKGLNQPQHF. In DNA form, the CDR3 reads TGTGCCAGTAGTATACATAAGGGCCTAAATCAGCCCCAGCATTTT.

The chain carries TRBV28 and TRBJ2-7, with 7 bases matching TRBD2. Trimming at V came to 6 bases and at J to 0 bases, leaving 5 bases not matched to a gene. CDR1 MDHEN and CDR2 SYDVKM come from the germline V gene. The length of the CDR3 is 14 residues. The CDR3 loop reads CASRVAGSSYEQYF. The CDR3 region has the DNA TGTGCCAGCAGAGTAGCGGGCAGCTCCTACGAGCAGTACTTC.